Shown below are 17 T cell receptor beta chains from a single sample sequenced in a study of T cell responses to AZD1222 COVID-19 vaccine. Measured with immunoSEQ multiplex PCR; TCRdb has only the in-frame clones, and not every one. The sample holds some 120,000 clones, approximately 90% seen once. The sequenced sample was peripheral blood, obtained 28 days after the second AZD1222 dose. These receptors came from an adult who received the AZD1222 COVID-19 vaccine.

The V gene is TRBV28, the J gene TRBJ2-3, with TRBD1 identical over 9 bases. The germline V gene has CDR1 MDHEN and CDR2 SYDVKM. The CDR3 length is 17 residues. Trimming took 2 bases from V and 6 from J; bases not matched to a gene: 12. CDR3 loop: CASSLPDRGELWDTQYF. As DNA, the CDR3 is TGTGCCAGCAGTTTACCCGACAGGGGGGAGCTTTGGGATACGCAGTATTTT.

This rearrangement joins TRBV19 to TRBJ1-2; possibly TRBD1 for D (6 bases). CDR3 length: 13 residues. CDR1 and CDR2 (germline): LNHDA, SQIVND (reference sequence). V lost 7 bases and J 7 bases, leaving 16 bases between the germline ends. The CDR3 DNA reads TGTGCCAGTACCGTTGGACAGAATCTTGGCTACACCTTC. Translation: CASTVGQNLGYTF.

The chain recombines TRBV30 with TRBJ1-2, with TRBD1 matching 9 bases. Per germline, CDR1 GTSNPN and CDR2 SVGIG (reference sequence). The CDR3 extends over 14 amino acids. Trimming at V came to 2 bases and at J to 8 bases, leaving 9 bases not matched to a gene. CDR3 nucleotide sequence: TGTGCCTGGAGTCCGTTGGGACAGGGAGACGGCTACACCTTC. Residues: CAWSPLGQGDGYTF.

The chain recombines TRBV2 with TRBJ2-1; maybe TRBD2 (6 bases). CDR3 length: 15 amino acids. The ends were cut back, 6 bases at V and 5 bases at J, with 17 bases in the middle. The V gene's germline CDR1 is SNHLY and CDR2 FYNNEI. The CDR3 spells CASSKGLAPNNEQFF. The CDR3, as DNA: TGTGCCAGCAGCAAAGGGCTAGCGCCGAACAATGAGCAGTTCTTC.

This sequence joins TRBV19 and TRBJ2-3; 10 bases map to TRBD2. The CDR3 covers 16 residues. Trimming took 3 bases from V and 6 from J; bases not matched to a gene: 9. The germline V gene has CDR1 LNHDA and CDR2 SQIVND (reference sequence). The CDR3, as DNA: TGTGCCAGTAGTATCCGGCTAGCGGGAGAGAGGGATACGCAGTATTTT. It yields the protein CASSIRLAGERDTQYF.

The chain carries TRBV4-1 and TRBJ2-2; 10 bases fit TRBD2. With 4 bases clipped from V and 5 bases from J, the junction kept 4 bases outside the gene matches. Germline CDR1 MGHRA, CDR2 YSYEKL. The CDR3 loop spans 15 amino acids. The CDR3 sequence: CASSPPGLATGELFF. DNA for the CDR3: TGCGCCAGCAGCCCACCGGGACTAGCGACCGGGGAGCTGTTTTTT.

The chain employs TRBV27 and TRBJ2-5, with TRBD2 identical over 12 bases. This CDR3 is 15 amino acids long. The V gene's germline CDR1 is MNHEY and CDR2 SMNVEV (reference sequence). J was trimmed by 4 bases and V by 3 bases; bases with no gene match: 3. CDR3 sequence reads: CASSFRLAGVETQYF. The CDR3 DNA follows: TGTGCCAGCAGTTTTAGACTAGCGGGAGTAGAGACCCAGTACTTC.

The chain combines TRBV3-1 (or the pseudogene TRBV3-2) with TRBJ1-2; TRBD1 matches 10 bases. Trimming at V came to 4 bases and at J to 1 base, leaving 6 bases not matched to a gene. The length of the CDR3 is 16 residues. Germline V gene data show CDR1 as LGHDT and CDR2 as YNNKEL (reference sequence). CDR3 residues: CASSRSDRGINYGYTF. The CDR3 DNA follows: TGTGCCAGCAGCCGTTCGGACAGGGGGATTAACTATGGCTACACCTTC.

This chain uses TRBV4-1 with TRBJ1-5; D ambiguous. Germline CDR1 is MGHRA and CDR2 is YSYEKL. V lost 4 bases to trimming and J lost 4 bases, with 11 bases between them. The CDR3 is made up of 14 amino acids. CDR3 loop: CASSPTAGNQPQHF. CDR3 in DNA: TGCGCCAGCAGCCCGACGGCCGGGAATCAGCCCCAGCATTTT.

V gene TRBV11-1 combines with J gene TRBJ2-3; D ambiguous. The CDR3 runs 14 residues. Germline assignment: CDR1 SGHAT and CDR2 FQDESV (reference sequence). V gave up 0 bases and J gave up 2 bases, with 6 bases separating them. The CDR3 sequence: CASSLARDTDTQYF. The DNA of the CDR3 is TGTGCCAGCAGCTTAGCCCGAGACACAGATACGCAGTATTTT.

The CDR3 here is CALSVDSGSIGELFF. The CDR3 DNA reads TGTGCCCTCTCTGTTGATAGCGGTTCTATCGGGGAGCTGTTTTTT. The chain recombines TRBV30 with TRBJ2-2, with D tentatively TRBD2 (6 bases). Trimming stripped 8 bases from V and 7 bases from J, with 23 bases between. CDR1 GTSNPN and CDR2 SVGIG come from the germline V gene (reference sequence). The CDR3 runs to 15 residues.

The V and J genes are TRBV27 and TRBJ2-5; the D gene is possibly TRBD1 (6 bases). Between the trimmed V and J ends, which lost 11 bases and 2 bases, there was a span of 15 bases. This CDR3 region has 13 residues. CDR1 and CDR2 (germline): MNHEY, SMNVEV (reference sequence). Here the CDR3 DNA reads TGTGCCTCAATGGGGGCAGTTCAAGAGACCCAGTACTTC. It specifies CASMGAVQETQYF.

The V gene is TRBV2, the J gene TRBJ2-3, with TRBD2 matching over 10 bases. CDR3 length equals 19 residues. Looked up from germline, CDR1 is SNHLY and CDR2 is FYNNEI. V shed 8 bases and J 2 bases; nucleotides not matched to a gene: 19. CDR3 in DNA: TGTGCCAGCTCTATACGGTCTAGCGGGAGTGGGCCTAACACAGATACGCAGTATTTT. It encodes CASSIRSSGSGPNTDTQYF.

V gene TRBV15 combines with J gene TRBJ2-5; D not certain. The CDR3 extends over 14 amino acids. CDR1 is LNHNV and CDR2 is YYDKDF in the germline V gene (reference sequence). The germline V and J ends were trimmed by 0 bases and 2 bases, with 7 bases remaining between them. CDR3 region: CATSRDWQQETQYF. DNA for the CDR3: TGTGCCACCAGCAGAGATTGGCAGCAAGAGACCCAGTACTTC.

The chain joins TRBV4-1 to TRBJ2-7; TRBD1 aligns across 8 bases. CDR1 and CDR2 from the germline V gene are MGHRA and YSYEKL. This CDR3 has 17 residues. Trimming at V came to 0 bases and at J to 4 bases, leaving 11 bases not matched to a gene. The CDR3 DNA is TGCGCCAGCAGCCAAGAAATGAGGACAGGGCCTGGTTACGAGCAGTACTTC. This encodes CASSQEMRTGPGYEQYF.

The chain combines TRBV6-6 with TRBJ1-3; unclear D gene. The V and J ends lost 6 bases and 4 bases respectively, with 10 bases between them. The CDR3 covers 13 residues. The germline CDR1 and CDR2 sequences are MNHNY and SVGAGI (reference sequence). CDR3 DNA sequence: TGTGCCAGCAGCTCTCTCATCGGAAACACCATATATTTT. Translation gives CASSSLIGNTIYF.

The J gene is TRBJ2-3, the V gene TRBV12-3 or TRBV12-4, with 9 nucleotides matching TRBD1. The CDR3 length is 13 residues. Trimming took 8 bases from V and 0 from J; bases not matched to a gene: 0. The CDR3 bases are TGTGCCAGCGGGACAGGGAGCACAGATACGCAGTATTTT. Translated, it gives CASGTGSTDTQYF.